The 2 T cell receptor beta chains given below trace back to one sample, sequenced in a study of STAT5B mutations in CD4+ large granular lymphocyte leukemia. Generated by immunoSEQ multiplex PCR, the TCRdb table keeps only in-frame clones and is missing some. The data show approximately 30,000 clones, over 60% seen once. Input material: CD4+ T cells from blood buffy coats. All receptors come from a human donor in good health.

This clone was counted only a few times. The CDR3 region has the DNA TGTGCCAGCATAACTAGCGTCCAAGAGACCCAGTACTTC. Translation: CASITSVQETQYF. V usage is TRBV7-4 and J usage is TRBJ2-5, with TRBD2 identical over 7 bases. CDR3 size: 13 residues. J was trimmed by 1 base and V by 7 bases; bases with no gene match: 3. The germline V gene has CDR1 SGHVT and CDR2 SQSDAQ.

This clone was found a few times. The chain links TRBV7-2 to TRBJ2-7; 7 nucleotides match TRBD2. The CDR3 runs to 15 residues. Unmatched junction bases numbered 4, after V lost 0 bases and J lost 2 bases. Germline V gene sequence: CDR1 SGHTA, CDR2 FQGNSA. The CDR3 protein is CASSLALADPYEQYF. The CDR3 nucleotides are TGTGCCAGCAGCTTAGCGCTAGCGGACCCCTACGAGCAGTACTTC.